The 26 T cell receptor beta chains below all came from one sample that was sequenced in a study of shared clonotypes between healthy human individuals. The naive CD8 fraction comprised CD45RO-negative cells positively selected for CCR7 and excluded terminally differentiated effector memory CD45RA+ cells. The data were produced by immunoSEQ multiplex PCR, yet TCRdb's version contains in-frame clones alone and is incomplete. The profile shows 760,000 or so clones, about 96% of them singletons. Sequencing was performed on naive CD8+ T cells sorted from blood. These receptors were collected from a young man in good health.

The V call is TRBV5-8, the J call TRBJ1-2; 8 nucleotides agree with TRBD1. The CDR3 length is 15 residues. CDR1 is SGHTS, CDR2 YDEGEE, per germline. V was pared by 0 bases and J by 4 bases, with 5 bases of the junction left unmatched. In nucleotides, the CDR3 is TGTGCCAGCAGCTTGGTGCAGGGGGCTTTCTATGGCTACACCTTC. Translating gives CASSLVQGAFYGYTF.

The genes are TRBV27 and TRBJ2-2; 8 positions agree with TRBD2. Germline V CDR1 and CDR2: MNHEY, SMNVEV (reference sequence). After removal of 6 bases from V and 7 bases from J, the junction contained 7 bases not matched to a gene. The CDR3 contains 14 residues. The DNA for the CDR3 is TGTGCCAGCAGCCCGGGACTAGAGAGCGGGGAGCTGTTTTTT. As protein: CASSPGLESGELFF.

The chain carries TRBV27 and TRBJ1-5; the match to TRBD1 covers 7 bases. The ends lost 1 base at V and 2 bases at J; junction bases unmatched: 2. The CDR3 covers 15 residues. Germline CDR1 MNHEY, CDR2 SMNVEV (reference sequence). CDR3 amino acids: CASSLLGTGNQPQHF. In nucleotides, the CDR3 is TGTGCCAGCAGTTTATTGGGGACAGGCAATCAGCCCCAGCATTTT.

Turning to this clone: The same CDR3 also results from other DNA sequences found in this sample. The V and J genes are TRBV27 and TRBJ2-2; TRBD1 is a possible D gene (6 bases). The V end lost 8 bases, the J end lost 5 bases, and 9 bases lay between the germline ends. The CDR3 runs 12 residues. Germline CDR1 reads MNHEY; CDR2 reads SMNVEV (reference sequence). CDR3 DNA sequence: TGTGCCAGCGGAAGGGGGACCGGGGAGCTGTTTTTT. Amino acid sequence: CASGRGTGELFF.

Notes on this clone: The sample has other DNA sequences that encode this CDR3 too. This chain joins TRBV19 and TRBJ2-7; tentative D call: TRBD1 (5 bases). The CDR3 extends over 14 amino acids. Germline lookup yields CDR1 LNHDA and CDR2 SQIVND (reference sequence). V lost 3 bases, J lost 3 bases, and 12 bases lay in between. CDR3 amino acids: CASSMQPGNYEQYF. In nucleotides, the CDR3 is TGTGCCAGTAGTATGCAACCAGGGAACTACGAGCAGTACTTC.

The gene calls are TRBV5-1 and TRBJ2-1, with TRBD2 identical over 11 bases. The V gene end was trimmed by 0 bases and the J gene end by 8 bases; junction bases not matched to a gene: 10. The CDR3 is made up of 17 amino acids. The germline gives CDR1 SGHRS, CDR2 YFSETQ. In nucleotides, the CDR3 is TGCGCCAGCAGCTTGGCCGGGACTAGCGGAGTCGACGATGAGCAGTTCTTC. It encodes CASSLAGTSGVDDEQFF.

The chain's CDR3 is CSVAGTSYEQYF. The CDR3 DNA reads TGCAGCGTTGCCGGGACAAGCTACGAGCAGTACTTC. The chain links TRBV29-1 to TRBJ2-7, with D possibly TRBD1 on 6 matching bases. CDR3 length equals 12 residues. Germline loops: CDR1 SQVTM, CDR2 ANQGSEA. The germline V and J ends were trimmed by 4 bases and 3 bases, with 10 bases remaining between them.

This sequence joins TRBV10-3 and TRBJ2-5; 10 positions match TRBD1. The CDR3 extends over 16 amino acids. The germline V gene has CDR1 ENHRY and CDR2 SYGVKD. J was trimmed by 5 bases and V by 10 bases; bases with no gene match: 16. CDR3 loop: CATHQGDRGPFETQYF. The CDR3 region has the DNA TGTGCCACACACCAGGGAGACAGGGGGCCCTTTGAGACCCAGTACTTC.

This chain connects TRBV29-1 to TRBJ2-7, with 7 bases fitting TRBD1. J gave up 1 base and V 3 bases, and 9 bases lay outside the gene matches. CDR1 and CDR2 from the germline V gene are SQVTM and ANQGSEA. The CDR3 spans 15 residues. The CDR3 region has the DNA TGCAGCGTTGAGGGCCGGCCAGGGGGATCCTACGAGCAGTACTTC. Translation: CSVEGRPGGSYEQYF.

The chain has TRBV6-6 and TRBJ2-5, with D unresolved. The V gene's germline CDR1 is MNHNY and CDR2 SVGAGI (reference sequence). V dropped 6 bases and J dropped 4 bases, with 15 bases sitting between them. The CDR3 extends over 14 amino acids. The CDR3 DNA is TGTGCCAGCAGGGAGAAGGGTTTAAGAGAGACCCAGTACTTC. Protein product: CASREKGLRETQYF.

This chain links TRBV21-1 with TRBJ2-7; the DNA was not compared with TRBD1, the D call given in the table. TRBV21-1 is described as a pseudogene. The CDR3 covers 14 residues. CDR3 amino acids: CASSKEGQGNEQYF. DNA for the CDR3: TGTGCCAGCAGCAAAGAGGGACAGGGGAACGAGCAGTACTTC.

The V call is TRBV5-4, the J call TRBJ2-3; tentative D call: TRBD2 (6 bases). The CDR3 loop spans 18 amino acids. V was cut by 1 base and J by 2 bases, with 20 bases left in between. Per the germline V gene, CDR1 is SGHNT and CDR2 is YYREEE (reference sequence). CDR3 DNA sequence: TGTGCCAGCAGCTTGTTAGGAGGGACCCCTCACTCCACAGATACGCAGTATTTT. It encodes CASSLLGGTPHSTDTQYF.

V gene TRBV29-1 combines with J gene TRBJ2-1; D assignment may be TRBD1 or TRBD2 (6 bases each). The CDR3 totals 12 residues. The germline gives CDR1 SQVTM, CDR2 ANQGSEA. Trimming shortened V by 5 bases and J by 8 bases, and 13 bases separated the two germline ends. CDR3 amino acids: CSVRGDEDEQFF. DNA for the CDR3: TGCAGCGTTAGGGGGGACGAAGATGAGCAGTTCTTC.

This chain connects TRBV7-8 to TRBJ2-7, with D perhaps TRBD2 (6 bases). The V gene's germline CDR1 is SGHVS and CDR2 FQNEAQ. The CDR3 consists of 14 residues. With 2 bases removed from V and 3 bases from J, the gap between germline ends came to 11 bases. The CDR3 DNA follows: TGTGCCAGCAGCTTATCGACTAGTGGCTACGAGCAGTACTTC. This codes for CASSLSTSGYEQYF.

The chain combines TRBV5-1 with TRBJ2-3, with no clear D. CDR3 length: 13 amino acids. V was clipped by 4 bases and J by 5 bases, with 11 bases between them. CDR1 is SGHRS and CDR2 is YFSETQ in the germline V gene. CDR3 sequence reads: CASSADNGDTQYF. Here the CDR3 DNA reads TGCGCCAGCAGCGCCGACAACGGAGATACGCAGTATTTT.

The chain is built from TRBV19 and TRBJ1-1; possibly TRBD1 for D (6 bases). In germline, CDR1 is LNHDA, CDR2 SQIVND (reference sequence). CDR3 length: 18 residues. V was pared by 4 bases and J by 5 bases, with 26 bases between. CDR3 protein: CASSRTHRDGFQGTEAFF. For the CDR3, the DNA is TGTGCCAGTAGTAGGACCCACCGGGACGGATTCCAGGGGACTGAAGCTTTCTTT.

In regard to this clone: The sample has other DNA sequences that encode this CDR3 too. J is TRBJ2-2 and V is TRBV7-9, with D unclear. Germline V gene lookup returns CDR1 SEHNR and CDR2 FQNEAQ (reference sequence). V lost 0 bases, J lost 5 bases, and 4 bases lay in between. The CDR3 totals 13 residues. CDR3 bases: TGTGCCAGCAGCTTAGCAGTGACCGGGGAGCTGTTTTTT. Translating gives CASSLAVTGELFF.

CDR3 sequence: CASSFPGPGPYEQYF. In DNA, the CDR3 is TGTGCCAGCAGCTTCCCCGGCCCAGGGCCCTACGAGCAGTACTTC. The rearrangement joins TRBV5-4 to TRBJ2-7; tentatively, D is TRBD1 (5 bases). The CDR3 contains 15 residues. Germline lookup yields CDR1 SGHNT and CDR2 YYREEE (reference sequence). Trimming shortened V by 2 bases and J by 2 bases, and 14 bases separated the two germline ends.

This CDR3 is CASSFEEATNEKLFF. DNA of the CDR3: TGTGCCAGCAGCTTCGAGGAGGCAACTAATGAAAAACTGTTTTTT. The chain employs TRBV5-5 and TRBJ1-4; no clear D gene. The CDR3 spans 15 residues. V lost 2 bases and J lost 0, with 8 bases in between. Germline V lookup: CDR1 SGHKS, CDR2 YYEKEE (reference sequence).

This chain links TRBV29-1 with TRBJ2-2; 7 nucleotides line up with TRBD1. With 4 bases clipped from V and 0 bases from J, the junction kept 5 bases outside the gene matches. CDR1 is SQVTM and CDR2 is ANQGSEA in the germline V gene. CDR3 length: 15 amino acids. This chain's CDR3 is CSVVHQGANTGELFF. The CDR3 nucleotides are TGCAGCGTTGTACATCAGGGGGCGAACACCGGGGAGCTGTTTTTT.

V is TRBV7-6 and J is TRBJ1-3, with D possibly matching TRBD1 (5 bases). Between the trimmed V and J ends, which lost 6 bases and 1 base, there was a span of 22 bases. Germline V lookup: CDR1 SGHVS, CDR2 FNYEAQ. This CDR3 has 18 residues. The CDR3 loop is CASSPGPGGGESGNTIYF. The CDR3 bases are TGTGCCAGCAGTCCTGGACCTGGGGGGGGAGAATCTGGAAACACCATATATTTT.

The chain couples TRBV7-8 to TRBJ2-7; D call uncertain. The V and J ends lost 5 bases and 0 bases respectively, with 14 bases between them. This CDR3 is built from 15 residues. Looked up from germline, CDR1 is SGHVS and CDR2 is FQNEAQ. For the CDR3, the DNA is TGTGCCAGCAGCCCCGAGGTGCCCTCCTCCTACGAGCAGTACTTC. It codes for CASSPEVPSSYEQYF.

J is TRBJ2-1 and V is TRBV7-9; no clear D gene. The CDR3 is 15 amino acids. Per germline, CDR1 SEHNR and CDR2 FQNEAQ (reference sequence). V was cut by 0 bases and J by 2 bases, with 8 bases left in between. The CDR3 DNA follows: TGTGCCAGCAGCTTAGCGCTAGGGACCTACAATGAGCAGTTCTTC. This encodes CASSLALGTYNEQFF. The full variable domain, rest sourced from reference TRBV7-9 and TRBJ2-1, is DTGVSQNPRHKITKRGQNVTFRCDPISEHNRLYWYRQTLGQGPEFLTYFQNEAQLEKSRLLSDRFSAERPKGSFSTLEIQRTEQGDSAMYLCASSLALGTYNEQFFGPGTRLTVL.

This sequence joins TRBV7-9 and TRBJ2-1, with D uncertain. Per the germline V gene, CDR1 is SEHNR and CDR2 is FQNEAQ (reference sequence). Deletions cut 6 bases from V and 6 bases from J, with 9 bases between. The CDR3 covers 12 residues. CDR3 coding DNA: TGTGCCAGCAGACCCGGTACCAATGAGCAGTTCTTC. Translation: CASRPGTNEQFF.

The V call is TRBV6-5, the J call TRBJ1-2; D is perhaps TRBD1 (5 bases). This CDR3 spans 12 amino acids. V gave up 4 bases and J gave up 7 bases, with 10 bases separating them. Germline assignment: CDR1 MNHEY and CDR2 SVGAGI. CDR3 protein: CASSSQGSGYTF. DNA for the CDR3: TGTGCCAGCAGTTCCCAGGGTTCTGGCTACACCTTC.

This chain joins TRBV5-6 and TRBJ2-1; TRBD1 matches 9 bases. Per the germline V gene, CDR1 is SGHDT and CDR2 is YYEEEE. V lost 6 bases, J lost 3 bases, and 7 bases stayed unmatched. This CDR3 contains 15 residues. The DNA for the CDR3 is TGTGCCAGCACCTCAACGGGACAGGGCTACAATGAGCAGTTCTTC. Translated, it gives CASTSTGQGYNEQFF.